The table lists the clone carrying this T cell receptor beta chain with a few counts. As yet, its antigen is unknown. The data originate from a study of identical twins. Study-level results: Abundant cord blood beta clonotypes carried fewer insertions; memory repertoires showed none.

The germline V gene has CDR1 SEHNR and CDR2 FQNEAQ (reference sequence). V was shortened by 0 bases and J by 2 bases, with 11 bases between the two germline ends. CDR3 length equals 15 residues. A template switching step contributed a universal primer site, while unique molecular identifiers were present in the cDNA. TCRdb recomputed calls from the 5' RACE reads with MiXCR, one row per CDR3 protein. The data hold about 690,000 distinct CDR3 sequences, with 20% to 25% observed a single time. The data also belong to a second study, concerning T cells expressing NK-cell markers. That work adds: The share of CD8+ T cells held by dominant NKG2C+ clonotypes was 1.0-7.0% in several donors. Researchers report these clonotypes also headed the CD3+CD56-NKG2C+ fraction in a handful of donors.

Source material: PBMCs. This clonotype originated in a woman aged 18-29 years in good health. V usage is TRBV7-9 and J usage is TRBJ2-7, with unresolved D. The CDR3 here is CASSLAAGDTYEQYF. The DNA of the CDR3 is TGTGCCAGCAGCTTAGCGGCAGGTGATACCTACGAGCAGTACTTC.